The rows below give T cell receptor beta chains drawn from one sample of a study of T cells after yellow fever vaccination. TCRdb recomputed calls from the 5' RACE reads with MiXCR, one row per CDR3 protein. In the table there are about 330,000 distinct CDR3 sequences, about 6.6% of which are singletons. The sample consisted of PBMCs, taken about 41 days after the first yellow fever vaccination. All receptors come from a man younger than 30 who received the YFV17D yellow fever vaccine. The CDR3 runs from the conserved cysteine through the conserved F or W. Fields, in order: J gene, clone size, D gene, V gene, CDR3 DNA, CDR3 protein. A D gene is named only where the DNA matches it firmly. Where a row states a size, it is once, few, many or the class of an expanded clone; other rows omit it.

TRBJ1-1 | NA | NA | TRBV7-6 | TGTGCCAGCAGCTCTCCCTTTGGTGAAGCTTTCTTT | CASSSPFGEAFF
TRBJ1-2 | NA | NA | TRBV12-3/TRBV12-4 | TGTGCCAGCAGGGCAGGGTGGGCGGATGGCTACACCTTC | CASRAGWADGYTF
TRBJ2-5 | many | TRBD1 | TRBV7-2 | TGTGCCAGCAGCTTCCAGGGGGATGGGACCCAGTACTTC | CASSFQGDGTQYF
TRBJ2-3 | NA | NA | TRBV2 | TGTGCCAGCAGTAAAGGTGCGGCAGATACGCAGTATTTT | CASSKGAADTQYF
TRBJ1-1 | NA | NA | TRBV12-3/TRBV12-4 | TGTGCCAGCAGTTTGTGGCGGGGAATGAACACTGAAGCTTTCTTT | CASSLWRGMNTEAFF
TRBJ2-1 | few | TRBD1 | TRBV5-1 | TGCGCCAGCAACCGGGACAGGATAATCCTCAATGAGCAGTTCTTC | CASNRDRIILNEQFF
TRBJ2-5 | NA | NA | TRBV6-1 | TGTGCCAGCTACGGGGGGCCAGCGGGTATCCAAGAGACCCAGTACTTC | CASYGGPAGIQETQYF
TRBJ2-1 | few | TRBD1 | TRBV23-1 | TGCGCCAGCAGTCAATCGGGGGGACAGGGGCACAATGAGCAGTTCTTC | CASSQSGGQGHNEQFF
TRBJ1-1 | NA | NA | TRBV6-1 | TGTGCCAGCATGGGTAGCCTGAACACTGAAGCTTTCTTT | CASMGSLNTEAFF
TRBJ2-1 | many | TRBD2 | TRBV6-1 | TGTGCCAGCAGCCAGCCGGGCGGGGGTGAGCAGTTCTTC | CASSQPGGGEQFF
TRBJ2-5 | many | NA | TRBV27 | TGTGCCAGCAGTTCCCCCGACTGGGGCCAAGAGACCCAGTACTTC | CASSSPDWGQETQYF
TRBJ2-1 | NA | TRBD2 | TRBV7-3 | TGTGCCAGCAGCTGGGGGACTAGCGCATACTACAATGAGCAGTTCTTC | CASSWGTSAYYNEQFF
TRBJ1-2 | NA | NA | TRBV7-9 | TGTGCCAGCAGCTATACAGTGAAAGTGGATCATGGCTACACCTTC | CASSYTVKVDHGYTF
TRBJ1-4 | NA | TRBD1 | TRBV6-5 | TGTGCCAGCACCTCCGGGACAGGGTCTTTATCCGATGAAAAACTGTTTTTT | CASTSGTGSLSDEKLFF
TRBJ1-6 | NA | NA | TRBV7-2 | TGTGCCAGCAGCTTAATGGCAGATAATTCACCCCTCCACTTT | CASSLMADNSPLHF
TRBJ1-1 | many | NA | TRBV12-3/TRBV12-4 | TGTGCCAGCAGTTTAGGGGCAGTGAACACTGAAGCTTTCTTT | CASSLGAVNTEAFF
TRBJ2-5 | many | TRBD2 | TRBV5-1 | TGCGCCAGCAGCTTGGCGGCTAGCGGGATTCAAGAGACCCAGTACTTC | CASSLAASGIQETQYF
TRBJ1-6 | many | NA | TRBV12-3/TRBV12-4 | TGTGCCAGCAGGCCTACAGGGCAAAATTCACCCCTCCACTTT | CASRPTGQNSPLHF
TRBJ1-2 | few | NA | TRBV29-1 | TGCAGCGTACTTAGACCTAACTATGGCTACACCTTC | CSVLRPNYGYTF
TRBJ2-7 | many | NA | TRBV29-1 | TGCAGCGTGCGGGACACCGACTGGGATTACGAGCAGTACTTC | CSVRDTDWDYEQYF
TRBJ2-2 | few | TRBD1 | TRBV3-1 | TGTGCCAGCAGCCAAGCCGGTAGGACAGGGGATCGTCGGGCGAACACCGGGGAGCTGTTTTTT | CASSQAGRTGDRRANTGELFF
TRBJ1-3 | few | TRBD1 | TRBV9 | TGTGCCAGCAGCGCCAGACAGGGGACTGGAAACACCATATATTTT | CASSARQGTGNTIYF
TRBJ1-4 | few | NA | TRBV7-2 | TGTGCCAGCAGCTTCGGAGTGAATGAAAAACTGTTTTTT | CASSFGVNEKLFF
TRBJ1-3 | few | NA | TRBV30 | TGTGCGAGGAGCACAGTCGGAAACACCATATATTTT | CARSTVGNTIYF
TRBJ2-5 | NA | TRBD2 | TRBV5-4 | TGTGCCAGCAGCTTGTTTCCAGGTGGGGAGGGTCCACAAGAGACCCAGTACTTC | CASSLFPGGEGPQETQYF
TRBJ2-3 | many | NA | TRBV5-1 | TGCGCCAGCAGCACATTTAGCACAGATACGCAGTATTTT | CASSTFSTDTQYF
TRBJ2-3 | NA | TRBD1 | TRBV5-1 | TGCGCCAGCGTGCCCGGGACAGGGTACACAGATACGCAGTATTTT | CASVPGTGYTDTQYF
TRBJ1-6 | NA | NA | TRBV5-1 | TGCGCCAGCAGCCTTATCATGGGCGACTCACCCCTCCACTTT | CASSLIMGDSPLHF
TRBJ1-1 | few | NA | TRBV24-1 | TGTGCCACCAGTTCCACAGGGCCTAACACTGAAGCTTTCTTT | CATSSTGPNTEAFF
TRBJ2-3 | NA | NA | TRBV5-1 | TGCGCCAGCAGCTTGGACGGTACCACAGATACGCAGTATTTT | CASSLDGTTDTQYF
TRBJ1-1 | few | NA | TRBV20-1 | TGCAGTGCTCCATTCCGGGGGCGCGGCACTGAAGCTTTCTTT | CSAPFRGRGTEAFF
TRBJ1-2 | NA | NA | TRBV5-5 | TGTGCCAGCAGCCAGGGACTTTCCTATGGCTACACCTTC | CASSQGLSYGYTF
TRBJ2-3 | NA | NA | TRBV7-9 | TGTGCCAGCAGCTTAGGGCCCGAATCACCGGATACGCAGTATTTT | CASSLGPESPDTQYF
TRBJ2-3 | few | TRBD1 | TRBV29-1 | TGCAGCGTCGTCAAAAATTCGGACAGGGCAGATACGCAGTATTTT | CSVVKNSDRADTQYF
TRBJ2-7 | few | NA | TRBV7-2 | TGTGCCAGCAGCTTAGTAGCGAGGGAGCAGTACTTC | CASSLVAREQYF
TRBJ2-5 | few | NA | TRBV18 | TGTGCCAGCTCACCACCGGGGGCCCCAGAGACCCAGTACTTC | CASSPPGAPETQYF
TRBJ1-4 | few | NA | TRBV5-1 | TGCGCCAGCAGCTGGGTTGGGCGGCCGGGTGAAAAACTGTTTTTT | CASSWVGRPGEKLFF
TRBJ2-7 | few | TRBD2 | TRBV5-1 | TGCGCCAGCAGCTTGGGGCCAGCGGGGGGGCGCGAGCAGTACTTC | CASSLGPAGGREQYF
TRBJ1-1 | NA | NA | TRBV2 | TGTGCCAGCAGTGTCGTACCAGGGGACACTGAAGCTTTCTTT | CASSVVPGDTEAFF
TRBJ2-3 | many | TRBD2 | TRBV10-3 | TGTGCCATCACCGGGACTAGCTCCCCAGATACGCAGTATTTT | CAITGTSSPDTQYF
TRBJ2-1 | NA | NA | TRBV4-3 | TGCGCCAGCAGCCTATTGTTCCAGGGGGGTTTCGATGAGCAGTTCTTC | CASSLLFQGGFDEQFF
TRBJ2-5 | few | NA | TRBV29-1 | TGCAGCTTTGCCCTTTGGGGGACCCAGTACTTC | CSFALWGTQYF
TRBJ1-4 | NA | TRBD1 | TRBV15 | TGTGCCACCAGCAGGACCCTGACAGGGGGTAATGAAAAACTGTTTTTT | CATSRTLTGGNEKLFF
TRBJ2-7 | NA | NA | TRBV7-9 | TGTGCCAGCAGCGGGGGGCAGGAGATCGAGCAGTACTTC | CASSGGQEIEQYF
TRBJ2-1 | NA | NA | TRBV27 | TGTGCCAGCAGTTTTTCCCTAGCTCCCTACAATGAGCAGTTCTTC | CASSFSLAPYNEQFF
TRBJ2-3 | many | TRBD2 | TRBV4-2 | TGTGCCAGCAGCGGGACTAGCGCGGATACGCAGTATTTT | CASSGTSADTQYF
TRBJ2-7 | few | NA | TRBV5-1 | TGCGCCAGCAGCCGCACAGTAACGAGTACCTACGAGCAGTACTTC | CASSRTVTSTYEQYF
TRBJ2-5 | few | NA | TRBV5-1 | TGCGCCAGCAGTTACGACTCGGAGGGGACCCAGTACTTC | CASSYDSEGTQYF
TRBJ2-3 | many | NA | TRBV5-8 | TGTGCCAGCAGTCTTAGCGGAAGCACAGATACGCAGTATTTT | CASSLSGSTDTQYF
TRBJ1-4 | many | NA | TRBV12-3/TRBV12-4 | TGTGCCAGCGAGTCCGGGTTAGTGGGAGAAAAACTGTTTTTT | CASESGLVGEKLFF
TRBJ2-7 | few | TRBD2 | TRBV6-5 | TGTGCCAGCAGTTACGGTGTCATTACGGGGGGGGTGAAAGAGCAGTACTTC | CASSYGVITGGVKEQYF
TRBJ2-3 | few | NA | TRBV11-2 | TGTGCCAGCAGCCTCAGCCTTGAGCGGAGCACAGATACGCAGTATTTT | CASSLSLERSTDTQYF
TRBJ2-2 | few | TRBD1 | TRBV10-3 | TGTGCCATCAGGACAGGGGTGAACACCGGGGAGCTGTTTTTT | CAIRTGVNTGELFF
TRBJ2-3 | NA | TRBD2 | TRBV9 | TGTGCCAGCAGCCCCCGACTAGCGGGGGGGCCTTACACAGATACGCAGTATTTT | CASSPRLAGGPYTDTQYF